There are many counts of the clone carrying this TCR beta chain. Antigen specificity is unknown. The sample originates from a study of read filtering for tumor transcriptome and immune sequencing. For the study at large: Mean patient age was approximately 71 years, range about 45 to 90; roughly 18 male, more than 11 female.

Molecular barcoded adaptors covering alpha/delta and beta/gamma chains were used on around 370 ng RNA. TCRdb re-called the reads through MiXCR, storing one row per CDR3 protein. The data hold more than 12,000 distinct CDR3 sequences, with roughly 22% observed a single time. This CDR3 is built from 16 residues. Looked up from germline, CDR1 is LNHDA and CDR2 is SQIVND (reference sequence). J gave up 2 bases and V 7 bases, and 10 bases lay outside the gene matches. Bone marrow was sampled from every patient at the time of active disease. The study's findings and limits: Correlation between methods rose after single-read clonotypes were removed.

Sequences were obtained from a population of CD138-negative cells sorted from bone marrow. The source of this sequence is a donor at least 40 years old with multiple myeloma. The V gene is TRBV19, the J gene TRBJ1-2; TRBD1 agrees at 10 bases. CDR3 sequence reads: CASTAGWGQGNYGYTF. The DNA for the CDR3 is TGTGCCAGTACCGCGGGGTGGGGACAGGGGAACTATGGCTACACCTTC.